This TCR beta chain was recorded in a study of tumor-infiltrating lymphocytes in primary liver carcinoma. Findings and caveats of the study: Blood trailed tumors significantly in top-250-clone fraction (p = 0.039).

A constant-region primer primed TCR beta cDNA synthesis from roughly 510 ng of total RNA. Three nested multiplex PCR rounds of slightly modified ARM-PCR generated TCR beta libraries. The first two PCR rounds, approximately 10 cycles each, used TRBV1-TRBV30 forward primers and a C-beta reverse primer. TCRdb re-called the multiplex PCR reads through MiXCR, storing one row per CDR3 protein. The table records tens of thousands of distinct CDR3 sequences, about three quarters of them present only once. Joint extraction of RNA and DNA used roughly 20-33 mg of bulk tissue that was unsorted. Per the germline V gene, CDR1 is SGHAT and CDR2 is FQNNGV. The CDR3 adds up to 16 amino acids, both ends counted. In this sample, this clonotype turned up once. Its antigen is not identified. Lacking the conserved final phenylalanine or tryptophan, this CDR3 likely reflects a read error. Because the CDR3's place on the DNA is in doubt, the DNA is left out and the CDR3 is given as listed by TCRdb.

Sequences were obtained from tumor-adjacent normal liver tissue. The V and J genes are TRBV11-2 and TRBJ2-1; the table calls TRBD2, which could not be checked here. The receptor was derived from a man between 35 and 55 years old with primary liver carcinoma and hepatitis B virus infection. CDR3 region: CASSLELLAGMDEQSI.